This T cell receptor (beta chain) was captured by sequencing in a study of human T cells and chemical hapten exposure (dated by TCRdb to the early 2020s). Study-wide context: For sensitization, 2% DPC in acetone was applied to a roughly 2 cm by roughly 2 cm area of upper inner arm skin. Weekly therapeutic DPC doses were additionally applied to the scalp of patients throughout the approximately 25-week study period. Patch testing on the upper back used Finn chambers containing 0.01% DPC, with scoring done after 6 days according to International Contact Dermatitis Research Group standards. Alopecia areata with under or over 50% scalp involvement, alopecia totalis and alopecia universalis were represented in the patient cohort, which was mostly female. Libraries were pooled for sequencing, and per-sample TCR yields varied mainly because of small differences in library volumes within the pool. The study tracked peripheral blood TCR repertoire changes in vivo during primary and secondary sensitization to the hapten diphenylcyclopropenone (DPC) in alopecia patients. Blood samples were taken from patients before sensitization (week 0) and then at 2, 6 and about 24 weeks after DPC sensitization. For TCR sequencing, blood came from twenty-nine alopecia patients at anywhere from one to four time points (pre-sensitization, 2, 6 and 24 weeks).

In light of the paper, this sample's time point label describes: patch test 1, 2 weeks after DPC sensitization. Reading the label with the study, this specimen's treatment or condition is: therapeutic diphenylcyclopropenone sensitization with weekly scalp DPC. At each patch-test visit, blood was drawn before the patch test was applied. Patients were considered eligible if aged 18 to 70, diagnosed with alopecia and deemed suitable for DPC therapy, and patients were excluded if pregnant. Total RNA was extracted from unfractionated whole blood collected in Tempus Blood RNA tubes. Preparation of the library involved RACE. The sample was run on a NextSeq 500. During library preparation, unique molecular identifiers were attached to individual cDNA molecules so that TCRs could be counted quantitatively and reproducibly. From each blood RNA sample, both TCR alpha and TCR beta chains were sequenced. The authors' analysis ran thus. Samples had a median of roughly 87,000 TCRs, with a range from 23,224 to 690,600. The Decombinator software suite was used to annotate the V, J and CDR3 of the TCR reads. For the PS versus PT1 abundance plots, all samples were subsampled to the same number of TCRs (28,000). Expanded TCRs were defined as absent before sensitization and observed at least eight times at the 2-week time point. The public reads were reanalyzed by TCRdb: fastp trimming at Q25, MiXCR alignment, in-frame beta chains only. Records with the same CDR3 protein are collapsed into one entry carrying the most frequent genes and DNA. The V and J calls, along with clone size, are taken from TCRdb and not from the paper's own processing. The sample table lists some 350,000 distinct CDR3 sequences, around 7% of them with a count of one. The ten largest account for 8.4% of the sample.

Details on this clonotype: This clone's antigen is unknown. There are no base qualities to consult, and no much larger clone falls within one base.

General findings and caveats noted by the study authors: Patch test score was positively correlated with the number of PT1 expanded TCRs, with significance at thresholds 8, 16 and 32 but not at 4. Because every patient had alopecia, a presumed autoimmune disease, the patients' immune response might differ from that of healthy individuals. After repeated subsampling, the strength of the expansion versus patch-test correlation and the threshold at which it became significant changed. DPC sensitization did not change how many TCRs were above 1 in 1000 frequency, and no evidence was found of alterations in global repertoire structure. Expanded TCRs formed significantly more large CDR3 similarity clusters than pre-sensitization or healthy control sets, consistent with antigen-driven responses.

CDR3 length: 17 amino acids, cysteine to phenylalanine. The kept DNA is CDR3 alone, 51 bases in frame from the first base. V and J lose 1 base and 3 bases, and a span of 16 bases separates them. The CDR1 and CDR2 encoded by the germline V gene (reference sequence) are LGHDT and YNNKEL. Sample: whole blood, taken in connection with sensitization to the hapten diphenylcyclopropenone (DPC). This TCR was sampled from a woman aged 18-29 years with alopecia areata. Some clones in this sample may be carry-over from other donors' samples. The V and J genes are TRBV3-1 and TRBJ1-5; the D gene assignment is ambiguous. The CDR3 sequence is CASSQGPLGEINQPQHF. The DNA sequence follows: TGTGCCAGCAGCCAAGGCCCTCTCGGAGAAATCAATCAGCCCCAGCATTTT.